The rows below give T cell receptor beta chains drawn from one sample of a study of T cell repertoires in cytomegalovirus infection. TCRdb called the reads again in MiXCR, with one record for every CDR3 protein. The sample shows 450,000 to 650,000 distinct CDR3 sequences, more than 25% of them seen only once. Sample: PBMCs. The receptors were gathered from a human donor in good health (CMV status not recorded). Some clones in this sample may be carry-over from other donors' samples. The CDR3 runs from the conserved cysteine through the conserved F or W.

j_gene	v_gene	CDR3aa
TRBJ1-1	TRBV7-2	CASSLRFGGSTEAFF
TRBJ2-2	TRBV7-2	CASSLLPTGEVFF
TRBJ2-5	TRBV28	CASSPSGSTETQYF
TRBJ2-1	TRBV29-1	CSGSGPWNNEQFF
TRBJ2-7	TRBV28	CASSLSSSGSTYEQYF
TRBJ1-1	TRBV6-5	CASNYGQNMNTEAFF
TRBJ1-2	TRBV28	CASSSRPPDIGNYGYTF
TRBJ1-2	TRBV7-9	CASSFSEPNYGYTF
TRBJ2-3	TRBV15	CATRADRYTDTQYF
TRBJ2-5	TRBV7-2	CASSLGALAGTETQYF
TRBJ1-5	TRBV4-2	CASSQDQQGNQPQHF
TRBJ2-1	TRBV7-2	CASSYSDEQFF
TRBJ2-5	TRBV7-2	CASSFPRYQETQYF
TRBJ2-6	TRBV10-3	CAISGGTDVLGANVLTF
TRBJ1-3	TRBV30	CAWSPPPGFSGNTIYF
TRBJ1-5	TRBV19	CASSDMRQPQHF
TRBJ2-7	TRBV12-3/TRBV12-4	CASSPFGQGKQYF
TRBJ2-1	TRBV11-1	CASSRLGLGMGEQFF
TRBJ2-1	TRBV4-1	CASSAEVQGPFPYNEQFF
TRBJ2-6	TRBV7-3	CASSLGESYSGANVLTF
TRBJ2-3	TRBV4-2	CASSQDPTGQGYTDTQYF
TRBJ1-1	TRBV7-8	CASGTEDTEAFF